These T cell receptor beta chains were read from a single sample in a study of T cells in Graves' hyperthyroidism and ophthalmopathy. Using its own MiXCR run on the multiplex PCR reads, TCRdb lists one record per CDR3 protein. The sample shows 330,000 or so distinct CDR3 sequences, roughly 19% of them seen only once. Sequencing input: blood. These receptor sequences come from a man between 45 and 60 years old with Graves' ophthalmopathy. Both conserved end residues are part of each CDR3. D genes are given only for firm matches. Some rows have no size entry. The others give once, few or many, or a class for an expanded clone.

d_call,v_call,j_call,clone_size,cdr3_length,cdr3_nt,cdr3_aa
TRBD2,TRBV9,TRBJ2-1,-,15,TGTGCCAGCAGCGCATTCGGGACTAGTGGCAATGAGCAGTTCTTC,CASSAFGTSGNEQFF
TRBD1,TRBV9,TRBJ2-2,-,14,TGTGCCAGCAGCGCAACAGGGGCTACCGGGGAGCTGTTTTTT,CASSATGATGELFF
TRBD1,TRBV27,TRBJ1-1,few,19,TGTGCCAGCAGTTTACGATCCGGGACAGGGGTTTTAATGAACACTGAAGCTTTCTTT,CASSLRSGTGVLMNTEAFF
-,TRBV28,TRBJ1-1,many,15,TGTGCCAGCAGTTTAAACCCTTGGCAGGGAAATGAAGCTTTCTTT,CASSLNPWQGNEAFF
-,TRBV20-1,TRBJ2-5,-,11,TGCAGTGCTAGAGCGAGCGGGACCCAGTACTTC,CSARASGTQYF
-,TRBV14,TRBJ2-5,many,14,TGTGCCAGCAGCCCCGCGAGTCCAGGAGAGACCCAGTACTTC,CASSPASPGETQYF
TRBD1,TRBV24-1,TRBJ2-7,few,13,TGTGCCACCAGTCGGGGACAGTCCTACGAGCAGTACTTC,CATSRGQSYEQYF
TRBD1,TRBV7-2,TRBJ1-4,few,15,TGTGCCAGCAGCTTAGCGACAGGGTCTAATGAAAAACTGTTTTTT,CASSLATGSNEKLFF
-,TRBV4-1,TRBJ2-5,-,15,TGCGCCAGCAGCCAAGTTGGTGGCCCAAGGGTGACCCAGTACTTC,CASSQVGGPRVTQYF
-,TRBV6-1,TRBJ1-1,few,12,TGTGCCAGCAACTTTCGGGGTACTGAAGCTTTCTTT,CASNFRGTEAFF
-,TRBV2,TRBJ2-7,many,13,TGTGCCAGCAGTGAACAGGGCGCCTACGAGCAGTACTTC,CASSEQGAYEQYF
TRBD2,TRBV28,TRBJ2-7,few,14,TGTGCCAGCAGGGGGGGGGGAAACACCTACGAGCAGTACTTC,CASRGGGNTYEQYF
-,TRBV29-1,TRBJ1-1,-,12,TGCAGCGTTCCGGGTGAGGGGGGAAAAGCTTTCTTT,CSVPGEGGKAFF
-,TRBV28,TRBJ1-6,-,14,TGTGCCAGCAGTATTCGGGACGTTAATTCACCCCTCCACTTT,CASSIRDVNSPLHF
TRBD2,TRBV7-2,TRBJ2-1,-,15,TGTGCCAGCAACTCCGTAGCGGGGCCATACAATGAGCAGTTCTTC,CASNSVAGPYNEQFF
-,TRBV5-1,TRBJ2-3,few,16,TGCGCCAGCAGCGAGGGTCTCGGCCGAGTCGCAGATACGCAGTATTTT,CASSEGLGRVADTQYF
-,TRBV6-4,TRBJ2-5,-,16,TGTGCCGGCAGTGACTCAGATGTCCGGGGCCAAGAGACCCAGTACTTC,CAGSDSDVRGQETQYF
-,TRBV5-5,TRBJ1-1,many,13,TGTGCCAGCGCGGGGATAGTGAACACTGAAGCTTTCTTT,CASAGIVNTEAFF
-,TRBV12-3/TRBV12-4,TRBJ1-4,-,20,TGTGCCAGCAGTTTAACGTCTTCGGGACCCTTGGCCGAGGCTAATGAAAAACTGTTTTTT,CASSLTSSGPLAEANEKLFF
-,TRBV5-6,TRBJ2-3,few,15,TGTGCCAGCAGCTTGACGTTGGAGGCCACAGATACGCAGTATTTT,CASSLTLEATDTQYF
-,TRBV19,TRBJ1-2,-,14,TGTGCCAGTAGTAAGGCAGCTTCTAACTATGGCTACACCTTC,CASSKAASNYGYTF
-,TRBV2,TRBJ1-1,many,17,TGTGCCAGCAAAGGGACCGTAGACCCGGCGGGGCACTCTGAAGCTTTCTTT,CASKGTVDPAGHSEAFF
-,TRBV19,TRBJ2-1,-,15,TGTGCCAGTTCCCCCAACAGGGCGGCCTACAATGAGCAGTTCTTC,CASSPNRAAYNEQFF
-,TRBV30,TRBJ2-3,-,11,TGTGCCTGGGCAACAGCCGATACGCAGTATTTT,CAWATADTQYF
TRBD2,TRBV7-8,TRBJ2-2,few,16,TGTGCCAGCCGTTTAGCGGGAGGGCCGGGCACCGGGGAGCTGTTTTTT,CASRLAGGPGTGELFF
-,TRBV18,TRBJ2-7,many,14,TGTGCCAGCTCACTTCAGGACGGTTCCTACGAGCAGTACTTC,CASSLQDGSYEQYF
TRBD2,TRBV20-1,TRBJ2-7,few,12,TGCAGTGCCCTCGGGAGGGCCGGCGAGCAGTACTTC,CSALGRAGEQYF
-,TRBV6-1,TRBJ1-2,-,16,TGTGCCAGCAGTGAAGCCTCGGGCAGAATTAACTATGGCTACACCTTC,CASSEASGRINYGYTF
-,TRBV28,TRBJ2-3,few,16,TGTGCCAGCACCAGGCAGGGGGGCTCCCTAGCCGATACGCAGTATTTT,CASTRQGGSLADTQYF
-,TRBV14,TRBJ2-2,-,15,TGTGCCAGCAGCAGCGGACCCCGAATGGGCGGGGAGCTGTTTTTT,CASSSGPRMGGELFF
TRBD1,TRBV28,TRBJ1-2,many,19,TGTGCCAGCAGTTGGGAAATCGACAGGGGCCGCACCCCGCCCTATGGCTACACCTTC,CASSWEIDRGRTPPYGYTF
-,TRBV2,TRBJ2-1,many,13,TGTGCCAGCAGTGACAGAGGGTTGGATGAGCAGTTCTTC,CASSDRGLDEQFF
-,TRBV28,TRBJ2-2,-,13,TGTGCCAGCAGTTCAAGGGACACCGGGGAGCTGTTTTTT,CASSSRDTGELFF
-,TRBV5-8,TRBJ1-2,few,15,TGTGCCAGCAGCTTGGCGCCGGAAGCTAACTATGGCTACACCTTC,CASSLAPEANYGYTF
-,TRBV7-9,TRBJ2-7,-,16,TGTGCCAGCAGCTTGGGACGACTGGCGGGATTGAACGAGCAGTACTTC,CASSLGRLAGLNEQYF
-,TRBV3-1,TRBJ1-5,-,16,TGTGCCAGCAGCCAAGATCTTACTATGGGGTTCCAGCCCCAGCATTTT,CASSQDLTMGFQPQHF
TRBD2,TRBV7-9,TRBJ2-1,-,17,TGTGCCAGCAGCTCAGGGACTAGCGGGAGTCTGAGCAATGAGCAGTTCTTC,CASSSGTSGSLSNEQFF
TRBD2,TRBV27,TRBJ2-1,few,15,TGTGCCAGCAGCTTTCTAGCGGGGAACTACAATGAGCAGTTCTTC,CASSFLAGNYNEQFF
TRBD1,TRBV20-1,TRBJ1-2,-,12,TGCAGTACAAGGGACAGCACCTATGGCTACACCTTC,CSTRDSTYGYTF
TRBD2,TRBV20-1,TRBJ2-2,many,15,TGCAGTGCTAGATCGGGACTAGGGGGCACCGGGGAGCTGTTTTTT,CSARSGLGGTGELFF
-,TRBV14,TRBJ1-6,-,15,TGTGCCAGCAGCCAAGACCTGACCTATAATTCACCCCTCCACTTT,CASSQDLTYNSPLHF
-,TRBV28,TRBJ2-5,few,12,TGTGCCAGCAGTGCCCAAGGGAGGACCCAGTACTTC,CASSAQGRTQYF
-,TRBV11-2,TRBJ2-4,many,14,TGTGCCAGCAGCGCCCGACAGGGGAGGGACATTCAGTACTTC,CASSARQGRDIQYF
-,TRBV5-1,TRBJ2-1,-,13,TGCGCCAGCAGCTATTCCCTCTACAATGAGCAGTTCTTC,CASSYSLYNEQFF
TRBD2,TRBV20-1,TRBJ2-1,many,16,TGCAGTGCCAGGTCCGCAGCGGGAGCGGTGAACAATGAGCAGTTCTTC,CSARSAAGAVNNEQFF
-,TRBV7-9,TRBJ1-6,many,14,TGTGCCAGCAGCTGGGACTATGGGGATTCACCCCTCCACTTT,CASSWDYGDSPLHF
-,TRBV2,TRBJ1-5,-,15,TGTGCCAGCAGTTTACGGAGGAATAGCAATCAGCCCCAGCATTTT,CASSLRRNSNQPQHF
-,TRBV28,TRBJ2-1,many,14,TGTGCCAGCAGTACCATTGGAGGGGGCGATGAGCAGTTCTTC,CASSTIGGGDEQFF
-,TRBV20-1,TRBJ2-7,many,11,TGCAGTGCTAGTTACCCCTCCGAGCAGTACTTC,CSASYPSEQYF
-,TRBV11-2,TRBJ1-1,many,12,TGTGCCAGCACCGTCGACAGGACTGAAGCTTTCTTT,CASTVDRTEAFF
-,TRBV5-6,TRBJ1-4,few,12,TGTGCCAGCAGCTTGAGGAGTGAAAAACTGTTTTTT,CASSLRSEKLFF
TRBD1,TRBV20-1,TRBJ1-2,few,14,TGCAGTGCTAGAGAGACAGGGGAGGCCTATGGCTACACCTTC,CSARETGEAYGYTF
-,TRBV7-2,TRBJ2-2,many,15,TGTGCCAGCAGCTTTATGACTAGGGGCACCGGGGAGCTGTTTTTT,CASSFMTRGTGELFF
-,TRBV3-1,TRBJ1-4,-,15,TGTGCCAGCAGCCAAGCCACAGATCAGAATGAAAAACTGTTTTTT,CASSQATDQNEKLFF
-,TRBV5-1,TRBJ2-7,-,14,TGCGCCAGCAGCACGGCAGACCTCACCTACGAGCAGTACTTC,CASSTADLTYEQYF